Reported below is one T cell receptor beta chain. Its cognate antigen is unknown. The data are from a study of vaccination effects on CD4 cells after COVID-19. The wider study: Approximately 2.1 million PBMC were placed in each well, which was supplemented with approximately 10 IU/ml IL-2 and around 9.9 ug/ml peptides.

Subsequent to less than eleven days of culture, CD4+ T cells were isolated. Each vaccine recipient was nucleocapsid antibody negative and had no prior SARS-CoV-2 infection. Study findings and constraints: Clonal contraction was marked in infection- and vaccine-induced clones late after vaccination.

Assay used: immunoSEQ multiplex PCR; TCRdb lists only in-frame clones, some missing. The sample has 20,000 to 25,000 clones, around 69% seen once. This sample comprised CD4+ T cells from PBMCs cultured without peptide, obtained before COVID-19 vaccination. This receptor was taken from a human donor who received a COVID-19 vaccine.

CDR3: CAWSGGPGSGWGSPLHF. CDR3 coding DNA: TGTGCCTGGAGTGGGGGTCCGGGCTCCGGCTGGGGTTCACCCCTCCACTTT. V usage is TRBV30 and J usage is TRBJ1-6, with D hard to call. The CDR3 is 17 residues long. Germline V CDR1 and CDR2: GTSNPN, SVGIG (reference sequence). Trimming left V 1 base short and J 9 bases short, with 22 bases between.